The 30 T cell receptor beta chains listed next were all sequenced from one sample in a study of cytomegalovirus exposure and HLA in healthy donors. The PCR ran on 60 Vbeta and 13 Jbeta primers. The method was immunoSEQ multiplex PCR; TCRdb's version includes in-frame clones alone and lacks a portion of them. Of under 55,000 clones in the sample, around 72% are singletons; the top ten hold roughly 2.9%. Sequenced input: PBMCs. The source is a man aged 18 to 29 in good health and CMV-seronegative.

This clone has just one count. The V and J genes are TRBV4-1 and TRBJ2-7; D is perhaps TRBD1 (6 bases). The CDR3 covers 16 residues. The germline gives CDR1 MGHRA, CDR2 YSYEKL. The V and J ends lost 4 bases and 2 bases respectively, with 18 bases between them. CDR3 loop: CASSLQAGAQTYEQYF. CDR3 nucleotide sequence: TGCGCCAGCAGCCTCCAGGCAGGGGCCCAGACCTACGAGCAGTACTTC.

J is TRBJ2-7 and V is TRBV27, with 7 positions matching TRBD2. Losses at the gene ends were 6 bases for V and 2 bases for J; bases not matched to a gene: 7. The germline CDR1 and CDR2 sequences are MNHEY and SMNVEV (reference sequence). There are 14 residues in the CDR3. The CDR3 DNA reads TGTGCCAGCAGCGGGGGGTTGGGGGCCTACGAGCAGTACTTC. Translation gives CASSGGLGAYEQYF.

The chain recombines TRBV12-5 with TRBJ1-1; D possibly corresponds to TRBD1 (5 bases). V was trimmed by 5 bases and J by 2 bases, leaving 12 bases between them. Looked up from germline, CDR1 is LGHNT and CDR2 is FRNRAP. This CDR3 has 14 amino acids. CDR3 in DNA: TGTGCTAGTGGTCTCGGGGGACTTAACACTGAAGCTTTCTTT. Translation: CASGLGGLNTEAFF.

The chain carries TRBV15 and TRBJ2-7, with D perhaps matching TRBD1 (6 bases). Germline V gives CDR1 LNHNV, CDR2 YYDKDF (reference sequence). The V end lost 1 base, the J end lost 0 bases, and 7 bases lay between the germline ends. CDR3 length equals 14 residues. The CDR3 DNA sequence: TGTGCCACCAGCAGAGGAGGGGGCTCCTACGAGCAGTACTTC. Translating gives CATSRGGGSYEQYF.

The V gene is TRBV7-8, the J gene TRBJ2-3; unclear D gene. Trimming pared 5 bases from V and 4 bases from J, leaving 13 bases between. Germline V CDR1 and CDR2: SGHVS, FQNEAQ. CDR3 length equals 14 residues. The CDR3 DNA follows: TGTGCCAGCAGCCCGAGAGTAGAGGCAGATACGCAGTATTTT. Protein: CASSPRVEADTQYF.

The rearrangement joins TRBV30 to TRBJ2-3; D remains ambiguous. Trimming cost V 0 bases and J 3 bases, with 10 bases left between them. The CDR3 length is 14 residues. Germline CDR1 and CDR2: GTSNPN and SVGIG (reference sequence). The DNA of the CDR3 is TGTGCCTGGAGTGTAGTAAAGAGGACAGATACGCAGTATTTT. Its translation is CAWSVVKRTDTQYF.

The V gene is TRBV5-4, the J gene TRBJ1-1; D is unresolved. The germline gives CDR1 SGHNT, CDR2 YYREEE (reference sequence). The ends were cut back, 0 bases at V and 1 base at J, with 4 bases in the middle. This CDR3 region has 13 residues. The CDR3 loop reads CASSLARNTEAFF. CDR3 DNA sequence: TGTGCCAGCAGCTTGGCCAGGAACACTGAAGCTTTCTTT.

V is TRBV29-1 and J is TRBJ2-7, with a tentative D call TRBD1 (6 bases). CDR1 is SQVTM and CDR2 is ANQGSEA in the germline V gene. Trimming took 8 bases from V and 6 from J, leaving 17 bases between them. The CDR3 loop spans 12 amino acids. CDR3 coding DNA: TGCAGCTCGCGAGACAGGAACGGCGAGCAGTACTTC. Amino acid sequence: CSSRDRNGEQYF.

The chain combines TRBV29-1 with TRBJ2-1; TRBD2 might be the D (6 bases). CDR3 length: 13 residues. Germline CDR1 and CDR2: SQVTM and ANQGSEA. Trimming left V 8 bases short and J 0 bases short, with 11 bases between. For the CDR3, the DNA is TGCAGCACGGGGCGGGACTCCTACAATGAGCAGTTCTTC. It codes for CSTGRDSYNEQFF.

The rearrangement links TRBV5-1 to TRBJ2-6; possible D gene TRBD1, 5 bases. V was clipped by 7 bases and J by 0 bases, with 8 bases between them. Germline CDR1 SGHRS, CDR2 YFSETQ. The CDR3 runs 14 residues. The CDR3 DNA reads TGCGCCAGCGCTGACAGCTCTGGGGCCAACGTCCTGACTTTC. This encodes CASADSSGANVLTF. Full variable domain (remainder filled in from reference TRBV5-1 and TRBJ2-6): KAGVTQTPRYLIKTRGQQVTLSCSPISGHRSVSWYQQTPGQGLQFLFEYFSETQRNKGNFPGRFSGRQFSNSRSEMNVSTLELGDSALYLCASADSSGANVLTFGAGSRLTVL.

This chain joins TRBV28 and TRBJ2-7; TRBD1 matches 9 bases. Germline trimming cut 6 bases from V and 7 bases from J; bases unmatched to any gene: 10. The V gene's germline CDR1 is MDHEN and CDR2 SYDVKM. The CDR3 runs 14 residues. In DNA form, the CDR3 reads TGTGCCAGCAGGGTTACAGGGGGCCTTGGTGAGCAGTACTTC. This encodes CASRVTGGLGEQYF.

The gene calls are TRBV11-3 and TRBJ2-3; 7 positions match TRBD2. Germline lookup yields CDR1 SGHNT and CDR2 YENEEA. The V segment lost 8 bases and the J segment 3 bases; nucleotides outside the gene matches: 5. The CDR3 is 13 residues long. The CDR3 region has the DNA TGTGCCAGCGGGGAGGGCCCGACAGATACGCAGTATTTT. It translates to CASGEGPTDTQYF. The complete variable domain, with remaining parts taken from reference TRBV11-3 and TRBJ2-3, reads EAGVVQSPRYKIIEKKQPVAFWCNPISGHNTLYWYLQNLGQGPELLIRYENEEAVDDSQLPKDRFSAERLKGVDSTLKIQPAELGDSAVYLCASGEGPTDTQYFGPGTRLTVL.

The chain joins TRBV29-1 to TRBJ2-3; 11 bases align to TRBD1. Trimming took 4 bases from V and 5 from J; bases not matched to a gene: 11. This CDR3 is built from 16 residues. In germline, CDR1 is SQVTM, CDR2 ANQGSEA. The DNA of the CDR3 is TGCAGCGTTGTAGGCCGGACAGGGGGCTTAGGAGATACGCAGTATTTT. This codes for CSVVGRTGGLGDTQYF.

The chain combines TRBV6-1 with TRBJ2-2; the D gene is possibly TRBD1 (6 bases). Germline CDR1 MNHNS, CDR2 SASEGT. V was pared by 6 bases and J by 0 bases, with 14 bases between. This CDR3 is 16 amino acids long. The CDR3 DNA follows: TGTGCCAGCAGCGAACAGGGAAGCGCGAACACCGGGGAGCTGTTTTTT. Protein: CASSEQGSANTGELFF.

This clone has just a few counts. The chain uses TRBV9 and TRBJ1-3; tentative D call: TRBD1 (5 bases). This CDR3 contains 15 residues. Germline V CDR1 and CDR2: SGDLS, YYNGEE. V lost 0 bases to trimming and J lost 1 base, with 8 bases between them. This CDR3 reads CASSVGSGSGNTIYF. CDR3 coding DNA: TGTGCCAGCAGCGTAGGTTCAGGGTCTGGAAACACCATATATTTT.

The chain links TRBV5-6 to TRBJ1-3; TRBD1 agrees at 7 bases. V lost 3 bases, J lost 0 bases, and 6 bases stayed unmatched. The CDR3 extends over 16 amino acids. Germline V gene data show CDR1 as SGHDT and CDR2 as YYEEEE. The chain's CDR3 is CASSSTGIYSGNTIYF. CDR3 in DNA: TGTGCCAGCAGCTCGACAGGGATCTACTCTGGAAACACCATATATTTT.

The chain is built from TRBV28 and TRBJ1-2, with 7 bases that match TRBD1. CDR1 and CDR2 from the germline V gene are MDHEN and SYDVKM. V lost 4 bases and J lost 8; bases outside the gene matches: 10. The CDR3 spans 14 residues. The CDR3 loop is CASSSEPRGQGYTF. CDR3 nucleotides: TGTGCCAGCAGTTCCGAGCCGAGGGGGCAAGGCTACACCTTC.

The J gene is TRBJ2-2, the V gene TRBV9; 8 nucleotides agree with TRBD2. Germline CDR1 is SGDLS and CDR2 is YYNGEE. The V and J ends lost 0 bases and 5 bases, in that order; junction bases with no gene match: 6. The length of the CDR3 is 16 residues. CDR3 DNA: TGTGCCAGCAGCGTAGCTCCAGAGCGGGGGACCGGGGAGCTGTTTTTT. It codes for CASSVAPERGTGELFF.

The gene calls are TRBV4-2 and TRBJ2-7; 7 bases map to TRBD2. The CDR3 consists of 15 residues. J gave up 0 bases and V 2 bases, and 4 bases lay outside the gene matches. Germline CDR1 and CDR2: LGHNA and YNFKEQ. The DNA for the CDR3 is TGTGCCAGCAGCCAACTAGCGGCAGTCTCCTACGAGCAGTACTTC. Amino acid sequence: CASSQLAAVSYEQYF.

This chain connects TRBV4-2 to TRBJ2-1; 8 bases align to TRBD2. Germline V lookup: CDR1 LGHNA, CDR2 YNFKEQ. J was trimmed by 2 bases and V by 0 bases; bases with no gene match: 9. The CDR3 is 18 amino acids. CDR3 coding DNA: TGTGCCAGCAGCCAAGATGTTTTCGCACTAGCGGCCTACAATGAGCAGTTCTTC. Protein: CASSQDVFALAAYNEQFF.

The V and J genes are TRBV7-6 and TRBJ1-5; 8 bases are a match to TRBD1. This CDR3 contains 15 residues. Germline CDR1 SGHVS, CDR2 FNYEAQ. J lost 1 base, V lost 3 bases, and 2 bases had no gene match. The CDR3 DNA is TGTGCCAGCAGCTTGCGGACAGGGAGCAATCAGCCCCAGCATTTT. Translating gives CASSLRTGSNQPQHF.

The J gene is TRBJ1-2, the V gene TRBV7-9; 9 positions agree with TRBD1. The CDR3 length is 15 residues. CDR1 and CDR2 (germline): SEHNR, FQNEAQ (reference sequence). The junction had 12 bases not matched to a gene; V was cut back by 5 bases and J by 8 bases. The CDR3 here is CASSVGGQGPGGYTF. The CDR3 coding sequence is TGTGCCAGCAGCGTAGGGGGACAGGGCCCGGGAGGCTACACCTTC.

J is TRBJ2-7 and V is TRBV5-6, with D perhaps TRBD1 (7 bases). The germline gives CDR1 SGHDT, CDR2 YYEEEE. V was shortened by 4 bases and J by 3 bases, with 17 bases between the two germline ends. The CDR3 spans 15 residues. The chain's CDR3 is CASSQGGASFYEQYF. CDR3 DNA sequence: TGTGCCAGCAGCCAGGGGGGCGCAAGCTTCTACGAGCAGTACTTC.

The chain joins TRBV6-5 to TRBJ1-2; D is possibly TRBD1 (6 bases). V shed 2 bases and J shed 7 bases, with 11 bases lying between them. This CDR3 spans 13 amino acids. CDR1 and CDR2 (germline): MNHEY, SVGAGI. For the CDR3, the DNA is TGTGCCAGCAGTTACGGGGGGGCTGGTGGCTACACCTTC. This gives the protein CASSYGGAGGYTF.

This clone occurred a few times. The V gene is TRBV6-5, the J gene TRBJ2-7; possibly TRBD1 for D (5 bases). This CDR3 is built from 14 residues. V gave up 7 bases and J gave up 2 bases, with 15 bases separating them. The germline V gene has CDR1 MNHEY and CDR2 SVGAGI. CDR3 amino acids: CASTRAGLPYEQYV. As DNA, the CDR3 is TGTGCCAGCACCAGGGCCGGATTACCCTACGAGCAGTACGTC.

The chain employs TRBV28 and TRBJ1-2; D not certain. The CDR3 is 14 residues long. Deletions cut 7 bases from V and 2 bases from J, with 14 bases between. CDR1 and CDR2 (germline): MDHEN, SYDVKM. The CDR3 loop is CASKSLGNNYGYTF. For the CDR3, the DNA is TGTGCCAGCAAAAGTCTGGGCAACAACTATGGCTACACCTTC.

The V call is TRBV10-3, the J call TRBJ2-2; TRBD2 agrees at 9 bases. The CDR3 has 16 amino acids. V lost 4 bases to trimming and J lost 1 base; unmatched junction nucleotides: 4. In germline, CDR1 is ENHRY, CDR2 SYGVKD. This CDR3 reads CAISAVTSGNTGELFF. The CDR3 DNA sequence: TGTGCCATCAGTGCTGTGACTAGCGGGAACACCGGGGAGCTGTTTTTT.

The chain links TRBV10-1 to TRBJ2-7; 7 nucleotides agree with TRBD2. The CDR3 is 13 residues long. Trimming removed 4 bases from V and 6 bases from J; junction bases left unmatched: 6. From germline, CDR1 is WNHNN and CDR2 SYGVQD (reference sequence). The CDR3 nucleotides are TGCGCCAGCAGTGGGACTAGTACGGGCGAGCAGTACTTC. Translated, it gives CASSGTSTGEQYF.

The chain carries TRBV28 and TRBJ1-5; 8 bases match TRBD1. CDR1 MDHEN and CDR2 SYDVKM come from the germline V gene. This CDR3 has 17 residues. J was trimmed by 3 bases and V by 2 bases; bases with no gene match: 9. CDR3: CASSLVVPTGDNQPQHF. CDR3 nucleotides: TGTGCCAGCAGTTTAGTAGTCCCGACAGGGGACAATCAGCCCCAGCATTTT.

This clone was recorded a few times. J is TRBJ1-1 and V is TRBV28, with D possibly being TRBD1 (6 bases). V was shortened by 10 bases and J by 0 bases, with 15 bases between the two germline ends. This CDR3 is built from 14 residues. CDR1 is MDHEN and CDR2 is SYDVKM in the germline V gene. CDR3: CATETGPMNTEAFF. In DNA form, the CDR3 reads TGTGCCACCGAGACAGGACCTATGAACACTGAAGCTTTCTTT.